Here is one TCR beta chain with its context. As yet, its antigen is unknown. Germline V gives CDR1 LNHNV, CDR2 YYDKDF (reference sequence). The CDR3 sequence is 17 residues long. Germline trimming cut 0 bases from V and 4 bases from J; bases unmatched to any gene: 8. This specimen comes from a study of cytomegalovirus exposure and HLA in healthy donors. Whole-study findings and limits: According to a later analysis, most TCR beta chains associated with CMV appeared HLA-restricted. Reportedly, diagnosis of cytomegalovirus status by the classifier showed high specificity and sensitivity. By HLA locus, TCR association rates varied in a later analysis, with DRB1 showing the most and HLA-C the fewest. Sequencing probably produced one cluster of sequence variants that were highly shared.

This PCR relied on a set of 60 Vbeta primers and 13 Jbeta primers. Assay used: immunoSEQ multiplex PCR; TCRdb lists only in-frame clones, some missing. Of 150,000 to 200,000 clones in the sample, around 75% were seen once. The V call is TRBV15, the J call TRBJ1-3, with 8 bases lining up with TRBD1. This clonotype was sampled from a male donor in good health and CMV-seronegative. Sequencing input: PBMCs. For the CDR3, the DNA is TGTGCCACCAGCAGAGATCGGGACAGGAGGACGGGAAACACCATATATTTT. Its translation: CATSRDRDRRTGNTIYF.